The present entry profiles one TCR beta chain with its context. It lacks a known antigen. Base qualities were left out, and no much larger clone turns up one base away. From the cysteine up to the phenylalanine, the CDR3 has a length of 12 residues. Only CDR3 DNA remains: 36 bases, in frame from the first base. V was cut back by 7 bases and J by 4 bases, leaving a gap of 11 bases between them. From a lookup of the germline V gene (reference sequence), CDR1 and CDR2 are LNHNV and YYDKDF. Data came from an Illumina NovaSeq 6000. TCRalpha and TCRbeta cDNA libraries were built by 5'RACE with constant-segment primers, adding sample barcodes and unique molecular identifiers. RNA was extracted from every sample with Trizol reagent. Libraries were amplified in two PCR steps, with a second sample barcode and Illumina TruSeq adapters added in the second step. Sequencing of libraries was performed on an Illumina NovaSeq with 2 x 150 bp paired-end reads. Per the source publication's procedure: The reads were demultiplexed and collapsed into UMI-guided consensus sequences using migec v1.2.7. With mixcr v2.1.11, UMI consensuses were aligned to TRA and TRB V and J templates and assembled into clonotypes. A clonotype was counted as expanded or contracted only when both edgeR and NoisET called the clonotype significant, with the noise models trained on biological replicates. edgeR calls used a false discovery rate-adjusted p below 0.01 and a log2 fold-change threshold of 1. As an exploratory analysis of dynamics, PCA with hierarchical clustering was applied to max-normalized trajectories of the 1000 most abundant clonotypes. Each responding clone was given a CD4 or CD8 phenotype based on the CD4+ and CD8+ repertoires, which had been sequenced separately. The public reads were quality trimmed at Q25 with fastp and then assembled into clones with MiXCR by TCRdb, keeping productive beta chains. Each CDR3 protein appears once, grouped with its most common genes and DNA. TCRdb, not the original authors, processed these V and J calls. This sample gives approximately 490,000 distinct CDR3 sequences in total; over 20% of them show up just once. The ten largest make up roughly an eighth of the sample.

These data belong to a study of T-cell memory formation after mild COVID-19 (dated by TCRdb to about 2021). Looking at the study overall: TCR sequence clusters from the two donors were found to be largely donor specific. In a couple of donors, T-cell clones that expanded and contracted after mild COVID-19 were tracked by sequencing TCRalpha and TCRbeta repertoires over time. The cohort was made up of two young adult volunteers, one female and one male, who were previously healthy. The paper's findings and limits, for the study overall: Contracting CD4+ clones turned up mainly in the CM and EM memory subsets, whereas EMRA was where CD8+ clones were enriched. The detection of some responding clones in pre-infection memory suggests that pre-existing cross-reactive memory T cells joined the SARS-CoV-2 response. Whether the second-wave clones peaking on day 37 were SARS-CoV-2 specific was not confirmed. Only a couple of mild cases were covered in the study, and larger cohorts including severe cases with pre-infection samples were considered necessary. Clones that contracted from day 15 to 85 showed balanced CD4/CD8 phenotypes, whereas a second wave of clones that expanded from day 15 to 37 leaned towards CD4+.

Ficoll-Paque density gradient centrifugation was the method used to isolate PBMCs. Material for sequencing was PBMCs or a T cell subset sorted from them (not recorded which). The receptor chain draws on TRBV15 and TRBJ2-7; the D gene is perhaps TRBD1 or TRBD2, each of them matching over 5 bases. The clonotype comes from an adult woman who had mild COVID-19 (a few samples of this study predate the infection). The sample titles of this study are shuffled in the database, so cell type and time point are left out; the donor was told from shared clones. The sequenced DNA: TGTGCCACCACCAGGGACGGATACGAGCAGTACTTC. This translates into CATTRDGYEQYF.